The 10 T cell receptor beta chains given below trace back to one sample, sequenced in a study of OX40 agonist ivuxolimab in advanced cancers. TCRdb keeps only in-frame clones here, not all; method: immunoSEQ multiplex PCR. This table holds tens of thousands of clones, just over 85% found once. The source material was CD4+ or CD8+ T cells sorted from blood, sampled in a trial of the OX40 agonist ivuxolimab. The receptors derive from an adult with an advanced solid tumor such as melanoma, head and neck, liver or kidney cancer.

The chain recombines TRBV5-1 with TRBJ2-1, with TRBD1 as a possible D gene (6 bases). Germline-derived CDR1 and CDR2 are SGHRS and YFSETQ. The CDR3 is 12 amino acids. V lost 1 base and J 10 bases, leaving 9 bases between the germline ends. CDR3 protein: CASSLTGQEQFF. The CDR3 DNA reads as TGCGCCAGCAGCTTGACAGGACAGGAGCAGTTCTTC.

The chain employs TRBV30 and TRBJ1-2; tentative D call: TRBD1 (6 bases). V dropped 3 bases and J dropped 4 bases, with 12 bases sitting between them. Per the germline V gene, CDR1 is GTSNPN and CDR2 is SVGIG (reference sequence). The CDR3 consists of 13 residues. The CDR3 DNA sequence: TGTGCCTGGAGCCTTAAAGGGGGCTATGGCTACACCTTC. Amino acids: CAWSLKGGYGYTF. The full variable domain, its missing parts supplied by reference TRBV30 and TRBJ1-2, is SQTIHQWPATLVQPVGSPLSLECTVEGTSNPNLYWYRQAAGRGLQLLFYSVGIGQISSEVPQNLSASRPQDRQFILSSKKLLLSDSGFYLCAWSLKGGYGYTFGSGTRLTVV.

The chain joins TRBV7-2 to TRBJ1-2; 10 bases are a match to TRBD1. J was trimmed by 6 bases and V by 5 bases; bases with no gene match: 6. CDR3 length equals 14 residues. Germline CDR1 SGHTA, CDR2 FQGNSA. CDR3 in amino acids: CASSITGTGDGYTF. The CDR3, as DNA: TGTGCCAGCAGCATAACCGGGACAGGGGATGGCTACACCTTC.

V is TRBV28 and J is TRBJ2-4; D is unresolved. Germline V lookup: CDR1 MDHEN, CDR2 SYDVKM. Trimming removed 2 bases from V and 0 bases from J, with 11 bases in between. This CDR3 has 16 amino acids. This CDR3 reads CASSLAGPLAKNIQYF. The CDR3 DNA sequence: TGTGCCAGCAGTTTAGCCGGACCTTTAGCCAAAAACATTCAGTACTTC.

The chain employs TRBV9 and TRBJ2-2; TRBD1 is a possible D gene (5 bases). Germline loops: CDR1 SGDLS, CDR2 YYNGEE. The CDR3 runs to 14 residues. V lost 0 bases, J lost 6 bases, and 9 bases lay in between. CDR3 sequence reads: CASSVEGLAGELFF. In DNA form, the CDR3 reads TGTGCCAGCAGCGTAGAGGGGCTGGCCGGGGAGCTGTTTTTT.

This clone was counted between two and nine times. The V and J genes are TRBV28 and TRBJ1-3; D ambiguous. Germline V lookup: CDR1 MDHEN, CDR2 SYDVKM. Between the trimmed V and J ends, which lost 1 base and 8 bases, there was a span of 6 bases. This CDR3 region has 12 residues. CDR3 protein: CASSLSGDTIYF. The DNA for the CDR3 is TGTGCCAGCAGTTTATCTGGGGACACCATATATTTT.

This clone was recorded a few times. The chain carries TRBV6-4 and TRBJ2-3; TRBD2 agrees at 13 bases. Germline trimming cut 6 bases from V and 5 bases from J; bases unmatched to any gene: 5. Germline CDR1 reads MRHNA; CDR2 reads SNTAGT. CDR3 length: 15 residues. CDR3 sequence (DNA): TGTGCCAGCAGCCCGACTAGCGGGGGGAAAGATACGCAGTATTTT. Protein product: CASSPTSGGKDTQYF.

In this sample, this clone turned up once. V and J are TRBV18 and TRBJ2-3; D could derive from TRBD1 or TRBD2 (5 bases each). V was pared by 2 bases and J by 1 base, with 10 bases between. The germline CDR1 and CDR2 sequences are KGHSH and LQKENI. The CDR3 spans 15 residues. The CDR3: CASSPEGQGTDTQYF. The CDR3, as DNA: TGTGCCAGCTCACCAGAGGGGCAGGGCACAGATACGCAGTATTTT.

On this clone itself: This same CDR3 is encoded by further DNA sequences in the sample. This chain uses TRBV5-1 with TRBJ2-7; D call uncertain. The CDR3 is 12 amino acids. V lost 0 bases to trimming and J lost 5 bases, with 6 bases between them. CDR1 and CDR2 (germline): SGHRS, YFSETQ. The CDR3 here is CASSLGGDEQYF. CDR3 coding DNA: TGCGCCAGCAGCTTGGGTGGGGACGAGCAGTACTTC.

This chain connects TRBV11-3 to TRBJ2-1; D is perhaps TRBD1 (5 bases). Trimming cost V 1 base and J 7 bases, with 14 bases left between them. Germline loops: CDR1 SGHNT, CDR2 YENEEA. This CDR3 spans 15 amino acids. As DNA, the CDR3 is TGTGCCAGCAGCTTAGGGGGCAGGGCGAAGAATGAGCAGTTCTTC. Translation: CASSLGGRAKNEQFF.